This T cell receptor beta chain was retrieved from a study of T-cell reconstitution after alpha-beta-depleted transplantation in children. Study conclusions and caveats: It was reported that alpha-beta T cells came from several hundred expanded graft clones (about two months after transplant). By one year post-transplant, T-cell counts and diversity largely arose from T cells that were newly produced.

With V trimmed by 6 bases and J by 5 bases, 9 bases remained unmatched. The length of the CDR3 is 15 residues. CDR1 is SGHNT, CDR2 YYREEE, per germline (reference sequence). Unique molecular identifiers were incorporated during preparation of the TCRbeta library. TCRdb fed the PCR reads into MiXCR, producing one record per CDR3 protein. In the table there are hundreds of thousands of distinct CDR3 sequences, around 15% of which are singletons. This clonotype has just a few counts. What it binds is unknown. The material was PBMCs, mostly from graft donor cells, obtained 360 days after TCRalphabeta/CD19-depleted stem cell transplant. The rearrangement joins TRBV5-4 to TRBJ2-1, with 9 bases that match TRBD2. The origin of this receptor is a boy under two years old who had a stem cell transplant for Wiskott-Aldrich syndrome, so the T cells may come from the graft donor. The CDR3 bases are TGTGCCAGCACCAGGCCGGGACTAGCCAACAATGAGCAGTTCTTC. Its protein product is CASTRPGLANNEQFF. The whole variable domain, remainder taken from reference TRBV5-4 and TRBJ2-1, is ETGVTQSPTHLIKTRGQQVTLRCSSQSGHNTVSWYQQALGQGPQFIFQYYREEENGRGNFPPRFSGLQFPNYSSELNVNALELDDSALYLCASTRPGLANNEQFFGPGTRLTVL.